This entry describes one TCR beta chain. Source study methods: Using reference gene primer amplification, nucleated cell counts were estimated. Generated by immunoSEQ multiplex PCR, the TCRdb table keeps only in-frame clones and is missing some. V and J calls and clone size are those listed in that table; D and trimming were worked out from the DNA. Among over 200,000 clones, approximately 91% were seen once, and the ten largest hold around 6.5%. This sample is drawn from a study of blood T cell repertoires in COVID-19. The overall study: The origin of the acute and convalescent COVID-19 samples was the United States, Italy and Spain. The analysed material was cDNA or gDNA that came from T cells, B-cell-depleted T cells, or PBMCs.

Sequencing was carried out using peripheral blood. The TCR sequence derives from a man between 60 and 75 years old who had recovered from COVID-19.

DNA for the CDR3: TGTGCCAGCAGCCATAATACCAGGGTGAATTCACCCCTCCACTTT. It codes for CASSHNTRVNSPLHF. V usage is TRBV14 and J usage is TRBJ1-6; D might be TRBD1 (5 bases). V lost 3 bases and J lost 7, with 13 bases in between. Germline CDR1 SGHDN, CDR2 FVKESK. CDR3 length equals 15 residues.